One and the same sample provided the 30 T cell receptor beta chains below, sequenced in a study of Graves' ophthalmopathy and Graves' hyperthyroidism. RNA transcripts yielded amplified TCR beta CDR3 regions. HTBI-primed first-round RT-PCR preceded second-round multiplex PCR. One entry per CDR3 protein, called by TCRdb with MiXCR from the multiplex PCR reads. The sample yields some 350,000 distinct CDR3 sequences, approximately 18% seen once. Sequencing used peripheral blood. These receptors were collected from an adult woman with stable Graves' hyperthyroidism.

This clonotype appeared once. The V call is TRBV10-1, the J call TRBJ1-2; D is perhaps TRBD1 (5 bases). There are 14 residues in the CDR3. Germline V gives CDR1 WNHNN, CDR2 SYGVQD (reference sequence). V lost 4 bases and J lost 0, with 9 bases in between. DNA of the CDR3: TGCGCCAGCAGTGCAAGGGACCCTAACTATGGCTACACCTTC. This codes for CASSARDPNYGYTF.

The sample holds many counts of this clonotype. The junction departs from germline at one end; a sequencing error may be responsible. V is TRBV30 and J is TRBJ2-5, with 13 bases identical to TRBD2. The CDR3 is made up of 12 amino acids. Germline CDR1 and CDR2: GTSNPN and SVGIG (reference sequence). The CDR3 loop is CAWRWGLAGSLF. For the CDR3, the DNA is TGTGCCTGGAGATGGGGACTAGCGGGATCCCTCTTC.

J is TRBJ1-2 and V is TRBV6-1; no firm D call. CDR1 MNHNS and CDR2 SASEGT come from the germline V gene. The CDR3 length is 12 residues. V lost 10 bases and J 5 bases, leaving 14 bases between the germline ends. The CDR3 sequence: CAITVLDYGYTF. The CDR3 DNA is TGTGCCATCACGGTGCTAGATTATGGCTACACCTTC.

This clonotype was counted many times. The J gene is TRBJ2-2, the V gene TRBV11-1; 10 bases fit TRBD2. From germline, CDR1 is SGHAT and CDR2 FQDESV (reference sequence). The CDR3 loop spans 16 amino acids. Unmatched junction bases numbered 7, after V lost 8 bases and J lost 1 base. Here the CDR3 DNA reads TGTGCCAGCGCGGCCACTAGCGGGAAGAACACCGGGGAGCTGTTTTTT. This gives the protein CASAATSGKNTGELFF.

In its sample, this clonotype was seen once. The chain combines TRBV6-5 with TRBJ1-2; D remains ambiguous. Trimming took 2 bases from V and 6 from J, leaving 16 bases between them. CDR1 is MNHEY, CDR2 SVGAGI, per germline. This CDR3 comprises 15 residues. In DNA, the CDR3 is TGTGCCAGCAGTTACCCGGGGTCCGGGCACGATGGCTACACCTTC. Translating gives CASSYPGSGHDGYTF.

This clonotype was seen at least ten times. CDR3 in amino acids: CASSLSGLAGTPSYEQYF. For the CDR3, the DNA is TGTGCCAGCAGTTTATCCGGACTAGCGGGTACGCCATCCTACGAGCAGTACTTC. J is TRBJ2-7 and V is TRBV28; 11 nucleotides align to TRBD2. The CDR3 has 18 residues. V shed 1 base and J 1 base; nucleotides not matched to a gene: 9. Germline V gives CDR1 MDHEN, CDR2 SYDVKM.

This clonotype was counted ten times or more. The chain's CDR3 is CASESATYEQYF. The CDR3 DNA reads TGTGCCAGTGAATCGGCCACCTACGAGCAGTACTTC. The rearrangement links TRBV6-2 or TRBV6-3 to TRBJ2-7; D unclear. Germline V CDR1 and CDR2: MNHEY, SVGEGT. The CDR3 has 12 residues. With 9 bases removed from V and 2 bases from J, the gap between germline ends came to 11 bases.

This clonotype was observed at least ten times. The V call is TRBV28, the J call TRBJ2-2; D remains ambiguous. Germline V gene data show CDR1 as MDHEN and CDR2 as SYDVKM. The length of the CDR3 is 13 residues. Trimming removed 7 bases from V and 0 bases from J, with 6 bases in between. In DNA form, the CDR3 reads TGTGCCAGCATCGAAACGAACACCGGGGAGCTGTTTTTT. This codes for CASIETNTGELFF.

This clonotype was picked up many times. The genes are TRBV28 and TRBJ2-7; 7 bases are shared with TRBD1. Germline V CDR1 and CDR2: MDHEN, SYDVKM. J was trimmed by 7 bases and V by 10 bases; bases with no gene match: 7. The CDR3 sequence is 11 residues long. This chain's CDR3 is CATKGAREQYF. CDR3 DNA: TGTGCCACAAAGGGGGCTCGGGAGCAGTACTTC.

In its sample, this clonotype was seen many times. The chain has TRBV28 and TRBJ1-5; D remains unclear. CDR3 size: 11 residues. The V end was cut by 7 bases, the J end by 1 base, with 2 bases between. CDR1 and CDR2 (germline): MDHEN, SYDVKM. The CDR3 sequence is CASTSNQPQHF. The DNA of the CDR3 is TGTGCCAGCACCAGCAATCAGCCCCAGCATTTT.

The chain has TRBV7-9 and TRBJ2-2; unclear D gene. Germline CDR1 is SEHNR and CDR2 is FQNEAQ (reference sequence). The CDR3 loop spans 15 amino acids. V dropped 1 base and J dropped 8 bases, with 14 bases sitting between them. CDR3 bases: TGTGCCAGCAGCTTAGACCCCGACCCTGGGGGGGAGCTGTTTTTT. Protein: CASSLDPDPGGELFF. Supplemented by reference TRBV7-9 and TRBJ2-2, the full variable domain reads DTGVSQNPRHKITKRGQNVTFRCDPISEHNRLYWYRQTLGQGPEFLTYFQNEAQLEKSRLLSDRFSAERPKGSFSTLEIQRTEQGDSAMYLCASSLDPDPGGELFFGEGSRLTVL.

The gene calls are TRBV6-1 and TRBJ2-7, with 7 nucleotides matching TRBD1. CDR1 MNHNS and CDR2 SASEGT come from the germline V gene. CDR3 size: 14 residues. CDR3 sequence: CASSEQGLGDEQYV. In DNA form, the CDR3 reads TGTGCCAGCAGCGAACAGGGGCTCGGGGACGAGCAATACGTC.

This clonotype was counted ten times or more. The chain couples TRBV12-3 or TRBV12-4 to TRBJ2-2; 7 bases agree with TRBD1. The CDR3 is 18 residues long. Trimming at V came to 2 bases and at J to 4 bases, leaving 13 bases not matched to a gene. CDR3 amino acids: CASSLPETGWIGTGELFF. In nucleotides, the CDR3 is TGTGCCAGCAGTTTACCCGAGACAGGGTGGATTGGCACCGGGGAGCTGTTTTTT.

This clonotype occurred many times. The chain has TRBV7-3 and TRBJ2-7; TRBD2 aligns across 12 bases. V dropped 2 bases and J dropped 2; count of bases not matched to a gene: 10. CDR3 length: 18 amino acids. Germline CDR1 is SGHTA and CDR2 is FQGTGA. The chain's CDR3 is CASSLYPPTSGRTYEQYF. CDR3 in DNA: TGTGCCAGCAGCTTATACCCGCCGACTAGCGGGAGAACCTACGAGCAGTACTTC.

This clonotype was recorded many times. CDR3 sequence: CASSLGRTSYEQYF. The CDR3 DNA reads TGTGCCAGCAGCTTGGGGCGGACCTCCTACGAGCAGTACTTC. The rearrangement joins TRBV11-2 to TRBJ2-7; possibly TRBD1 for D (5 bases). The CDR3 is 14 amino acids. CDR1 is SGHAT and CDR2 is FQNNGV in the germline V gene. V lost 3 bases and J 0 bases, leaving 9 bases between the germline ends.

This clonotype came up many times. J is TRBJ1-3 and V is TRBV7-8; the match to TRBD1 covers 8 bases. The CDR3 extends over 15 amino acids. Germline CDR1 is SGHVS and CDR2 is FQNEAQ. V lost 3 bases to trimming and J lost 3 bases; unmatched junction nucleotides: 4. CDR3 in DNA: TGTGCCAGCAGCTTCCCAGGGGGCAATGGAAACACCATATATTTT. Its translation: CASSFPGGNGNTIYF.

In this sample, this clonotype turned up many times. This chain joins TRBV11-2 and TRBJ1-5; maybe TRBD1 (6 bases). Trimming pared 6 bases from V and 3 bases from J, leaving 12 bases between. The CDR3 is 14 amino acids. Per the germline V gene, CDR1 is SGHAT and CDR2 is FQNNGV. The CDR3 is CASSAGQHNQPQHF. The DNA of the CDR3 is TGTGCCAGCAGTGCCGGACAGCACAATCAGCCCCAGCATTTT.

As to this clonotype: A much bigger clone sits one base away, suggesting this may be a read error. The conserved phenylalanine or tryptophan is not found at the CDR3 terminus, so this likely reflects a read error. This rearrangement joins TRBV2 to TRBJ2-2; D remains ambiguous. The V end lost 0 bases, the J end lost 7 bases, and 6 bases lay between the germline ends. Germline CDR1 is SNHLY and CDR2 is FYNNEI. This CDR3 spans 13 amino acids. The CDR3 DNA reads as TGTGCCAGCAGTGAAGCACGGATCGGGGAGCTGTTTTTG. Its protein product is CASSEARIGELFL.

This clonotype has ten or more counts. The CDR3 here is CASSFGGKQETQYF. The CDR3 DNA reads as TGTGCCAGCAGCTTTGGAGGGAAACAAGAGACCCAGTACTTC. This chain connects TRBV11-2 to TRBJ2-5, with D tentatively TRBD2 (6 bases). Germline-derived CDR1 and CDR2 are SGHAT and FQNNGV. This CDR3 is 14 amino acids long. The V and J ends lost 3 bases and 2 bases respectively, with 10 bases between them.

This clonotype came up many times. The chain is built from TRBV11-1 and TRBJ1-5, with D unclear. This CDR3 has 13 residues. Germline lookup yields CDR1 SGHAT and CDR2 FQDESV (reference sequence). Trimming pared 5 bases from V and 0 bases from J, leaving 5 bases between. CDR3 DNA: TGTGCCAGCAGCAGGGATAGCAATCAGCCCCAGCATTTT. Amino acid sequence: CASSRDSNQPQHF. The full variable domain, rest sourced from reference TRBV11-1 and TRBJ1-5, is EAEVAQSPRYKITEKSQAVAFWCDPISGHATLYWYRQILGQGPELLVQFQDESVVDDSQLPKDRFSAERLKGVDSTLKIQPAELGDSAMYLCASSRDSNQPQHFGDGTRLSIL.

This clonotype appeared a few times. An end of the junction does not agree with germline; a read error may underlie this. The chain has TRBV9 and TRBJ1-5; D gene unclear. The CDR3 totals 14 residues. Germline values: CDR1 SGDLS, CDR2 YYNGEE. The DNA for the CDR3 is TGCGCCAGCAGCGTAGGATTCGGGAATCAGCCCCAGCATTTT. This gives the protein CASSVGFGNQPQHF.

This clonotype was seen many times. The chain carries TRBV20-1 and TRBJ1-5; D might be TRBD1 (6 bases). The CDR3 spans 14 residues. In germline, CDR1 is DFQATT, CDR2 SNEGSKA (reference sequence). Deletions cut 3 bases from V and 3 bases from J, with 12 bases between. CDR3 sequence reads: CSARNQGINQPQHF. CDR3 nucleotide sequence: TGCAGTGCTAGGAATCAGGGGATCAATCAGCCCCAGCATTTT.

The chain employs TRBV12-3 or TRBV12-4 and TRBJ2-5; possible D gene TRBD1, 6 bases. The CDR3 runs 15 residues. Deletions cut 6 bases from V and 5 bases from J, with 19 bases between. CDR3 nucleotide sequence: TGTGCCAGCAGACTAATTCAGGGGTCCGGGGAGACCCAGTACTTC. Residues: CASRLIQGSGETQYF.

This chain connects TRBV20-1 to TRBJ1-2, with 7 bases that match TRBD1. CDR3 size: 13 residues. Per germline, CDR1 DFQATT and CDR2 SNEGSKA (reference sequence). J was trimmed by 6 bases and V by 0 bases; bases with no gene match: 4. CDR3 sequence: CSAREKGAHGYTF. The CDR3, as DNA: TGCAGTGCTAGAGAGAAGGGGGCGCATGGCTACACCTTC.

This clonotype occurred many times. J is TRBJ2-3 and V is TRBV7-8, with D possibly being TRBD1 (5 bases). Deletions cut 7 bases from V and 1 base from J, with 18 bases between. CDR1 SGHVS and CDR2 FQNEAQ come from the germline V gene. The CDR3 length is 16 residues. The DNA of the CDR3 is TGTGCCAGCACCTCGGGCACAGGAAGGGGCACAGATACGCAGTATTTT. Protein sequence: CASTSGTGRGTDTQYF.

At least ten counts were recorded for this clonotype. The chain is built from TRBV10-3 and TRBJ1-2; 9 bases are shared with TRBD1. Losses at the gene ends were 8 bases for V and 3 bases for J; bases not matched to a gene: 25. CDR1 and CDR2 from the germline V gene are ENHRY and SYGVKD. This CDR3 has 20 residues. The CDR3 is CAIGVSSGGTGNVKYYGYTF. Written as DNA, the CDR3 is TGTGCCATCGGTGTGTCTTCGGGCGGGACAGGGAACGTAAAGTACTATGGCTACACCTTC.

This clonotype has at least ten counts. This chain connects TRBV5-1 to TRBJ2-7; D unresolved. Trimming removed 2 bases at V and 2 bases at J, with 11 bases between. The germline V gene encodes CDR1 SGHRS and CDR2 YFSETQ. This CDR3 is 14 amino acids long. CDR3 residues: CASSFSRAPYEQYF. CDR3 DNA: TGCGCCAGCAGCTTTAGTAGGGCCCCCTACGAGCAGTACTTC.

The rearrangement uses TRBV27 and TRBJ2-2; tentatively, D is TRBD1 or TRBD2 (5 bases each). The V gene lost 5 bases and the J gene lost 6 bases, with 13 bases spanning the gap. Germline V gene data show CDR1 as MNHEY and CDR2 as SMNVEV (reference sequence). The CDR3 consists of 14 residues. CDR3 residues: CASSLRWDAGELFF. CDR3 DNA sequence: TGTGCCAGCAGTCTCCGGTGGGACGCCGGGGAGCTGTTTTTT.

This clonotype was detected ten times or more. The rearrangement uses TRBV5-8 and TRBJ1-1; possibly TRBD1 for D (5 bases). Germline V gene data show CDR1 as SGHTS and CDR2 as YDEGEE. The CDR3 has 14 residues. V lost 1 base and J 10 bases, leaving 17 bases between the germline ends. In nucleotides, the CDR3 is TGTGCCAGCAGCTTGACCGGACACATATTCGGAGCTTTCTTT. Amino acids: CASSLTGHIFGAFF.

This clonotype was observed many times. CDR3 loop: CATSRETGDRNQPQHF. In nucleotides, the CDR3 is TGTGCCACCAGCAGAGAGACAGGGGATCGGAATCAGCCCCAGCATTTT. The V call is TRBV15, the J call TRBJ1-5; TRBD1 matches at 8 bases. CDR3 length equals 16 residues. Germline trimming cut 0 bases from V and 4 bases from J; bases unmatched to any gene: 5. CDR1 is LNHNV, CDR2 YYDKDF, per germline (reference sequence).